Reported below is one TCR beta chain. Its antigen has not been determined. Base qualities are not provided; no much larger clone lies one nucleotide away. The sample is drawn from a study of beta chain features in type 1 diabetes (dated by TCRdb to about 2018). About the study as a whole: Mean age, gender distribution, total cell number and subset yield were not different between patients and healthy donors. Across all samples, around 99 million sorted cells were examined, and cell number per subset correlated strongly with RNA yield. In the study, TCRB repertoires of sorted circulating CD4+ T cell subsets from recently diagnosed type 1 diabetes patients were compared with those of matched healthy donors. Naive and central memory subsets were obtained from all 28 donors, but regulatory and stem cell-like memory subsets were isolated from only 8 patients and about 8 healthy donors. General conclusions and limits of the study: At VDJ recombination sites, type 1 diabetes patients had fewer insertions and more deleted nucleotides, which implies abnormalities in thymic rearrangement. Naive, central memory and regulatory TCRB repertoires appeared to be more similar among patients than among healthy donors. A moderate but significant shortening of TCRB CDR3 length was observed in type 1 diabetes patients in all four CD4+ subsets. Sequencing cDNA rather than genomic DNA could over-represent highly expressing activated cells, although activation and CD3 levels did not differ between groups. PCR may preferentially amplify shorter templates, but because patient and control samples were amplified and corrected together, any resulting skew would affect both groups equally. Because small numbers of individuals were included in the HLA sub-analyses, any influence of HLA type on TCRB rearrangement was left unresolved.

Each donor gave one peripheral blood draw, averaging around 0.11 L, which was collected into heparinised tubes. A BD FACSAria II was used to sort naive, central memory, regulatory and stem cell-like memory CD4+ T cells with a panel that included CD45RO, CCR7, CD25, CD127, CD95 and CD27. Purity was above 95% for every sorted population. PBMCs were isolated right away by Lymphoprep density gradient centrifugation and were stained directly, without culture. To minimize batch effects, samples were stained and sorted in pairs, one healthy donor with one patient per experiment. Its CDR3 holds 18 amino acids, cysteine through phenylalanine. Only the CDR3 DNA is retained, 54 bases long and in frame from the first base. Compared with germline, V lacks 0 bases and J lacks 6 bases; bases without a gene match: 13. From the germline V gene, CDR1 is SGHRS and CDR2 is YFSETQ. The entire amount of isolated RNA was reverse transcribed using the High Capacity cDNA Reverse Transcription Kit, so the sequenced TCRB transcripts were expressed ones. Deep immunoSEQ sequencing was performed on naive, central memory and regulatory T cell samples, with an average of approximately 3.9 million total reads per sample. After sorted cells were lysed in RLT buffer, RNA was extracted with DNase-treated RNeasy Micro or Mini kits, with the choice depending on cell number. To prevent cross-contamination, each cell subset was processed individually, whereas patient and healthy donor samples were processed jointly. The immunoSEQ multiplex PCR was used to amplify TCRB sequences from cDNA, generating 87-bp fragments that spanned the CDR3 region. The amplicons were sequenced using the Illumina HiSeq platform. Concerning the study's data processing: Synthetic template baselines were used to correct PCR bias computationally, reads within Hamming distance 2 were collapsed together, and singletons that could not be merged were discarded. By aligning reads against IMGT, V, D and J genes, CDR3 length, and insertions or deletions at six rearrangement sites were assigned. Within each subset, clonotype counts were normalized to the number of sorted cells before true diversity and Gini coefficients were calculated with the tcR R package. The overlap coefficient, calculated on TCRB nucleotide sequences, was used to measure repertoire sharing. Out-of-frame TCRB sequences from naive cells were analyzed as a proxy for the pre-selection repertoire. Not all clones reach the TCRdb copy of this immuneACCESS table, which keeps in-frame sequences only. Checked studies attribute under half of the gap to unresolved V genes and leave the rest unexplained. Clonal size and the V and J genes are those of that table, whereas D and trimming came from the DNA. A total of roughly 610,000 clones appear in this sample, 15% to 19% of them only once. The ten top clones hold roughly 0.098% of the sample.

The TCR comes from a man aged 18 to 30 in good health. The sequencing input was naive CD4+ T cells from blood. Per the publication, the cell subset or site label means: true naive CD4+ T cells. The sequence is built from TRBV5-1 and TRBJ2-3, with 10 junctional bases fitting TRBD2. The sequenced DNA: TGCGCCAGCAGCTTGGTCGCGGCTAGCGGGAGAAGGAGTGATACGCAGTATTTT. Its protein reads: CASSLVAASGRRSDTQYF.